The present entry profiles one T cell receptor (beta chain) with its context. The authors' processing: Nucleated cell counts were estimated from reference gene primer amplification. Only in-frame clones appear in the TCRdb table, and some are missing; sequencing was by immunoSEQ multiplex PCR. The V and J calls and clone size were taken over from that table, and D and trimming were inferred from the DNA. This table holds some 190,000 clones, approximately 84% found once. This sample stems from a study of blood T cell repertoires in COVID-19. The CDR3 covers 9 residues. The receptor comes from a woman older than 75 with COVID-19, enrolled during active disease. The chain joins TRBV21-1 to TRBJ2-7; the table names TRBD2, a call not compared with the DNA. TRBV21-1 is a recognized pseudogene. The sample was peripheral blood. This chain's CDR3 is CASTRGEVF. The CDR3 DNA is TGTGCCAGCACTCGGGGGGAGGTTTTC.